Presented here are 8 T cell receptor beta chains from one specimen sequenced in a study of Ad26.COV2.S vaccination and SARS-CoV-2 variants. This table comes from immunoSEQ multiplex PCR, and its TCRdb copy is limited to in-frame clones, with some not included. This sample has about 350,000 clones, with around 90% found just once. Treatment: around 19 received Ad26.COV2.S at low or high dose, single or two shots; roughly five received placebo; per-sample allocation not given. Sampling occurred on day 63 after the first vaccine or placebo injection. This specimen consisted of peripheral blood, obtained in a trial of Ad26.COV2.S vaccine versus placebo. Receptor source: a person between 18 and 59 years old who received the Ad26.COV2.S COVID-19 vaccine or a placebo.

This clone was observed once. The rearrangement uses TRBV11-2 and TRBJ1-4, with a tentative D call TRBD1 (5 bases). The CDR3 covers 13 residues. The germline gives CDR1 SGHAT, CDR2 FQNNGV. The V end was cut by 3 bases, the J end by 7 bases, with 9 bases between. The CDR3 DNA is TGTGCCAGCAGCTTGGACACGCTTGAAAAACTGTTTTTT. Its protein is CASSLDTLEKLFF.

V and J are TRBV7-8 and TRBJ1-5; no definite D call. The ends were cut back, 1 base at V and 4 bases at J, with 5 bases in the middle. There are 13 residues in the CDR3. Germline lookup yields CDR1 SGHVS and CDR2 FQNEAQ. The CDR3 loop is CASSLEWNQPQHF. The CDR3 DNA follows: TGTGCCAGCAGCTTAGAATGGAATCAGCCCCAGCATTTT.

The CDR3 DNA is TGTGCCAGCAGCCGGACAGGGGACTATGGCTACACCTTC. It yields the protein CASSRTGDYGYTF. The chain carries TRBV5-4 and TRBJ1-2, with TRBD1 matching 9 bases. V shed 4 bases and J 3 bases; nucleotides not matched to a gene: 1. The CDR3 contains 13 residues. Germline assignment: CDR1 SGHNT and CDR2 YYREEE (reference sequence). Looking up the rest from reference TRBV5-4 and TRBJ1-2 gives the full variable domain: ETGVTQSPTHLIKTRGQQVTLRCSSQSGHNTVSWYQQALGQGPQFIFQYYREEENGRGNFPPRFSGLQFPNYSSELNVNALELDDSALYLCASSRTGDYGYTFGSGTRLTVV.

The chain employs TRBV7-3 and TRBJ2-3; 8 nucleotides agree with TRBD2. This CDR3 has 16 residues. CDR1 SGHTA and CDR2 FQGTGA come from the germline V gene. Trimming cost V 2 bases and J 2 bases; bases outside gene matches: 6. The CDR3 sequence: CASSLGGGLNTDTQYF. The CDR3 nucleotides are TGTGCCAGCAGCTTAGGCGGGGGGCTCAACACAGATACGCAGTATTTT.

This clone occurred once. The chain is built from TRBV3-1 (or the pseudogene TRBV3-2) and TRBJ1-2; 7 bases line up with TRBD1. Unmatched junction bases numbered 7, after V lost 6 bases and J lost 6 bases. Germline CDR1 reads LGHDT; CDR2 reads YNNKEL (reference sequence). The length of the CDR3 is 13 residues. Written as DNA, the CDR3 is TGTGCCAGCAGTTCCGACAGGGTCGATGGCTACACCTTC. Its translation: CASSSDRVDGYTF.

The rearrangement joins TRBV30 to TRBJ1-2; TRBD1 agrees at 7 bases. There are 12 residues in the CDR3. J was trimmed by 8 bases and V by 3 bases; bases with no gene match: 6. CDR1 and CDR2 from the germline V gene are GTSNPN and SVGIG (reference sequence). The CDR3, as DNA: TGTGCCTGGAGAAGAGGGGGCGGGGGCTACACCTTC. It is translated as CAWRRGGGGYTF.

The V gene is TRBV6-5, the J gene TRBJ1-3; D remains ambiguous. The CDR3 has 15 amino acids. Germline V gene lookup returns CDR1 MNHEY and CDR2 SVGAGI. With 6 bases removed from V and 0 bases from J, the gap between germline ends came to 12 bases. The CDR3 nucleotides read TGTGCCAGCAGCCGCGGGAGTGCCTCTGGAAACACCATATATTTT. Residues: CASSRGSASGNTIYF.

V and J are TRBV12-5 and TRBJ1-2, with 7 bases identical to TRBD1. There are 17 residues in the CDR3. Germline V lookup: CDR1 LGHNT, CDR2 FRNRAP. The J segment lost 8 bases and the V segment lost 3 bases, leaving 18 bases of the junction unmatched. CDR3 region: CASGLALGQTPIGGYTF. CDR3 coding DNA: TGTGCTAGTGGTTTAGCTTTGGGACAGACCCCAATTGGCGGCTACACCTTC.